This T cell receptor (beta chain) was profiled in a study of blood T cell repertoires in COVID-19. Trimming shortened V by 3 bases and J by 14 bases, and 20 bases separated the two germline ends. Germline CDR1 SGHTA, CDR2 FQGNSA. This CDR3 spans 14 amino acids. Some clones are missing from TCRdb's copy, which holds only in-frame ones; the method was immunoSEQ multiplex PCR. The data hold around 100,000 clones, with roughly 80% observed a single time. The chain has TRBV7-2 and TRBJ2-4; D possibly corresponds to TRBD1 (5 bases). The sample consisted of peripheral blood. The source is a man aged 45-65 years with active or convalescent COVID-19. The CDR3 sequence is CASSFPDSASTEYF. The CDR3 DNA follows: TGTGCCAGCAGCTTCCCTGACAGCGCCTCCACAGAGTACTTC. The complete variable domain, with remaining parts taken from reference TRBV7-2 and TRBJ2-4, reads GAGVSQSPSNKVTEKGKDVELRCDPISGHTALYWYRQSLGQGLEFLIYFQGNSAPDKSGLPSDRFSAERTGGSVSTLTIQRTQQEDSAVYLCASSFPDSASTEYFGAGTRLSVL.